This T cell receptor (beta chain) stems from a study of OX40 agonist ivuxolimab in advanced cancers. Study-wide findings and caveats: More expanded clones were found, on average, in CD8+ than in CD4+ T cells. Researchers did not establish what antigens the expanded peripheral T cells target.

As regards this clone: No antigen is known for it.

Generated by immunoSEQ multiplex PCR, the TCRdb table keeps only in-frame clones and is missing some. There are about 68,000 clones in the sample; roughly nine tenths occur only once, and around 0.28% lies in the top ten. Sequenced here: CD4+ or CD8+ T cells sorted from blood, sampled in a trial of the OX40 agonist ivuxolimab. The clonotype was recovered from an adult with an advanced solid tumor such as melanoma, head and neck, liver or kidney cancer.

CDR3 amino acids: CASRGGTANTEAFF. The CDR3 nucleotides are TGTGCCAGCAGGGGGGGGACGGCTAACACTGAAGCTTTCTTT. The V call is TRBV11-1, the J call TRBJ1-1; D might be TRBD1 (5 bases). CDR1 and CDR2 (germline): SGHAT, FQDESV (reference sequence). The V gene lost 6 bases and the J gene lost 2 bases, with 13 bases spanning the gap. CDR3 size: 14 residues.